Sequencing of this T cell receptor beta chain was carried out in a study of T-cell memory formation after mild COVID-19. Overall study context: Largely, the TCR clusters proved donor specific.

For this clonotype: Antigen specificity is unknown.

Overall study findings and caveats: Contracting CD4+ clones were located mainly in CM and EM, and CD8+ clones in EMRA. Later expanders leaned CD4+, whereas clones that contracted between day 15 and 85 were balanced CD4/CD8.

Per the germline V gene, CDR1 is SQVTM and CDR2 is ANQGSEA. This CDR3 is 12 amino acids long. The V and J ends lost 3 bases and 5 bases respectively, with 10 bases between them. A single record per CDR3 protein comes from TCRdb applying MiXCR to the 5' RACE reads. The sample lists about 250,000 distinct CDR3 sequences; roughly 14% were seen once. This TCR was recovered from an adult woman who had mild COVID-19 (a few samples of this study predate the infection). Cell type and time point are not known. The sample consisted of PBMCs or a T cell subset sorted from them (not recorded which). The V gene is TRBV29-1, the J gene TRBJ1-2; no definite D call. CDR3 DNA: TGCAGCGTTGAGACGACATTTTATGGCTACACCTTC. Translation gives CSVETTFYGYTF.